The T cell receptor beta chain under discussion was sequenced for a study of memory CD4+ T cells and cytomegalovirus serostatus. Looking at the study overall: This sample comes from healthy Belgian adults, about nine CMV seropositive, roughly 22 seronegative.

The V and J ends lost 6 bases and 8 bases, in that order; junction bases with no gene match: 12. CDR3 length equals 15 residues. Germline V gene lookup returns CDR1 SNHLY and CDR2 FYNNEI. Study results and caveats: Each of fewer than 80 CMV-associated TCRbeta sequences occurred in one to five individuals.

In the original analysis: After removing out-of-frame reads, 2 million to 2.5 million distinct TCRbeta sequences remained. The table came from immunoSEQ multiplex PCR; TCRdb's copy has only in-frame clones and leaves some out. V, J and clone size reflect that table, while D and trimming were determined from the DNA. The sample has about 26,000 clones, approximately 72% seen once. Turning to this clone: Antigen unknown.

The sort gate was single viable CD3+CD4+CD8-CD45RO+ cells for memory CD4+ T cells. The sequenced material came from memory CD4+ T cells from blood. The TCR sequence derives from an adult in good health and CMV-seronegative. V and J are TRBV2 and TRBJ1-4; 7 bases match TRBD1. As DNA, the CDR3 is TGTGCCAGCAGGCATCAGACAGGGTCCGGGGAAAAACTGTTTTTT. As protein: CASRHQTGSGEKLFF.